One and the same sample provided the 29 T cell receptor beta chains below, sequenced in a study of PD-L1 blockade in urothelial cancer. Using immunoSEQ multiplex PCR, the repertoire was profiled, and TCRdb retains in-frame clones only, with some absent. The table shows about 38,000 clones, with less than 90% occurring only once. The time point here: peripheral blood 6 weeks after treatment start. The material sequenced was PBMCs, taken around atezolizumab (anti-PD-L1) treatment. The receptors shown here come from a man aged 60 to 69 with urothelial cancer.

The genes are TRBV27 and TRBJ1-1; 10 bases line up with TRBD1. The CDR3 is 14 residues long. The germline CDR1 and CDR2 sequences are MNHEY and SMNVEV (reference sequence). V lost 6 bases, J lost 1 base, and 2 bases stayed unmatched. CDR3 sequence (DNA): TGTGCCAGCAGCAGGACAGGGGGGAACACTGAAGCTTTCTTT. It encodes CASSRTGGNTEAFF.

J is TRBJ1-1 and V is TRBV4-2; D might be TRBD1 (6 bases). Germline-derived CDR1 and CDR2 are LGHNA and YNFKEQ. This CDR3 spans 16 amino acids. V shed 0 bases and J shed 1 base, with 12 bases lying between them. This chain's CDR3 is CASSQDHLGANTEAFF. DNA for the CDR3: TGTGCCAGCAGCCAAGACCACCTGGGGGCGAACACTGAAGCTTTCTTT.

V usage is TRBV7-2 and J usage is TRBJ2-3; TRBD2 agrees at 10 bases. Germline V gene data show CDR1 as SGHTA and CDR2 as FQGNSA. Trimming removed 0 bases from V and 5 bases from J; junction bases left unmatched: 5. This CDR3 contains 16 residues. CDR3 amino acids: CASSLALAGVKDTQYF. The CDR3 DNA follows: TGTGCCAGCAGCTTAGCGCTAGCGGGAGTGAAAGATACGCAGTATTTT.

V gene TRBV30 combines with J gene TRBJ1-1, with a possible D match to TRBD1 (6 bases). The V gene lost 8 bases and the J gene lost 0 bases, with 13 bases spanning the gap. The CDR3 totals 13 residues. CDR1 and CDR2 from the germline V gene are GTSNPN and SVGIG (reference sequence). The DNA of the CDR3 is TGTGCCGGAAAGGGGGTAATGAACACTGAAGCTTTCTTT. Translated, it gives CAGKGVMNTEAFF.

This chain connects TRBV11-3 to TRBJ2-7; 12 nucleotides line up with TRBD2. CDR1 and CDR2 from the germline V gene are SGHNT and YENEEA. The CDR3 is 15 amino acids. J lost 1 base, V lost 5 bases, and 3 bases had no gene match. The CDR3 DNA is TGTGCCAGCAGCCTAGCGGGAGGGCCTTCCTACGAGCAGTACTTC. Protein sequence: CASSLAGGPSYEQYF.

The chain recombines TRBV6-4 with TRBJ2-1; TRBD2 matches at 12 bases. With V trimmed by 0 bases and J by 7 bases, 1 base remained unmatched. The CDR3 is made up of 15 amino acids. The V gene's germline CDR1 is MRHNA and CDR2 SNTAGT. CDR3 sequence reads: CASSDSLAGGNEQFF. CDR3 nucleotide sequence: TGTGCCAGCAGTGACTCGCTAGCGGGGGGGAATGAGCAGTTCTTC.

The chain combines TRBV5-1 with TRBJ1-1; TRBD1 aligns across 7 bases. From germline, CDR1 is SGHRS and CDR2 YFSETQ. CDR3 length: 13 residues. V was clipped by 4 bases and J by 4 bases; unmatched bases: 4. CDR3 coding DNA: TGCGCCAGCAGCAAAGGGGGCGGCACTGAAGCTTTCTTT. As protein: CASSKGGGTEAFF.

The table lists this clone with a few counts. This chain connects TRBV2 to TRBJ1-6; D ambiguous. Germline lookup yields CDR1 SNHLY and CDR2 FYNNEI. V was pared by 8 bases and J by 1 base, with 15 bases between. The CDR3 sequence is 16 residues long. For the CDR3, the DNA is TGTGCCAGCCTGGGTCTAACAGTGTCCTATAATTCACCCCTCCACTTT. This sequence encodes CASLGLTVSYNSPLHF.

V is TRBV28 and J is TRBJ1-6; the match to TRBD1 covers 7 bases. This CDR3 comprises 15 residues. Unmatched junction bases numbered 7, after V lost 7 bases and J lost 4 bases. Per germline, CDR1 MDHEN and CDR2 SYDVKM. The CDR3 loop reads CASIAPGQYNSPLHF. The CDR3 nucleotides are TGTGCCAGCATCGCGCCGGGACAGTATAATTCACCCCTCCACTTT.

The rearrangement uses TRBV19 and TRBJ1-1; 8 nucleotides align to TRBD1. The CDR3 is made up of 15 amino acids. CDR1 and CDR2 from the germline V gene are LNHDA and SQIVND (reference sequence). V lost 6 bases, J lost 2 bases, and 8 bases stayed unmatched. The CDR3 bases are TGTGCCAGTAGCCGGGGACAGGAGGTAAACACTGAAGCTTTCTTT. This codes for CASSRGQEVNTEAFF.

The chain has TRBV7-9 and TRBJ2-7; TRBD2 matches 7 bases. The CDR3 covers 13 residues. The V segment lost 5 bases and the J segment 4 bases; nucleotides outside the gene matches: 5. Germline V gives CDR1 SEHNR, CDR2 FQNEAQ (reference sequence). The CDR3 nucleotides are TGTGCCAGCAGCCAAGGGAGGGAATACGAGCAGTACTTC. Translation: CASSQGREYEQYF. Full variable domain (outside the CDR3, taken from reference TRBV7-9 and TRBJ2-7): DTGVSQNPRHKITKRGQNVTFRCDPISEHNRLYWYRQTLGQGPEFLTYFQNEAQLEKSRLLSDRFSAERPKGSFSTLEIQRTEQGDSAMYLCASSQGREYEQYFGPGTRLTVT.

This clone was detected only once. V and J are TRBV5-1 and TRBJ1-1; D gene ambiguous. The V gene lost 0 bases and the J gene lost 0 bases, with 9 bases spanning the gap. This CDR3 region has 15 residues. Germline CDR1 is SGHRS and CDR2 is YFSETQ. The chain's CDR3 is CASSLAPGLNTEAFF. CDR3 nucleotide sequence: TGCGCCAGCAGCTTGGCCCCCGGTCTGAACACTGAAGCTTTCTTT.

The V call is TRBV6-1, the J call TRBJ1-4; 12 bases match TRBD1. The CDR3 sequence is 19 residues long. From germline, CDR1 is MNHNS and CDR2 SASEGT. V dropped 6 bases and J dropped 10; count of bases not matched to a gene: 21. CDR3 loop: CASSEPTAGQGARAAKLFF. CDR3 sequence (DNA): TGTGCCAGCAGCGAACCGACCGCGGGACAGGGGGCTCGGGCGGCAAAACTGTTTTTT.

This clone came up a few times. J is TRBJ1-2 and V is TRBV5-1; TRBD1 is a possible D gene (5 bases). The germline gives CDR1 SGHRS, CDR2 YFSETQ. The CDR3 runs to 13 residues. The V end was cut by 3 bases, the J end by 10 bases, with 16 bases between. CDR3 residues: CASSSGGSNLYTF. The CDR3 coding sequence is TGCGCCAGCAGCTCGGGGGGATCGAACCTCTACACCTTC.

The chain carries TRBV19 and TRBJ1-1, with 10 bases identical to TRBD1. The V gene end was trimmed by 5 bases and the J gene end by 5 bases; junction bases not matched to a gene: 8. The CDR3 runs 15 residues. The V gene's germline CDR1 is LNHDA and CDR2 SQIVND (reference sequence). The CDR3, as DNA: TGTGCCAGTAGTCTCCGGACAGGGGGAGTGACTGAAGCTTTCTTT. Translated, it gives CASSLRTGGVTEAFF.

In DNA form, the CDR3 reads TGCGCCAGCAGCCAAGATTATTTGGAGAAGCGGGGGGGGTACAATGAGCAGTTCTTC. Its translation: CASSQDYLEKRGGYNEQFF. This chain links TRBV4-3 with TRBJ2-1, with 10 bases that match TRBD2. The V gene end was trimmed by 0 bases and the J gene end by 4 bases; junction bases not matched to a gene: 12. Germline CDR1 and CDR2: LGHNA and YSLEER. CDR3 length equals 19 residues.

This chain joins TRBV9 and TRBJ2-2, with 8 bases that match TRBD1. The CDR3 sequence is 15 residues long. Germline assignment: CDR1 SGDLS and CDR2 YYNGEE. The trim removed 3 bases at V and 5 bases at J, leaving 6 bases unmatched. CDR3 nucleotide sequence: TGTGCCAGCAGCGACCGGGACAGGAGGACCGGGGAGCTGTTTTTT. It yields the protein CASSDRDRRTGELFF.

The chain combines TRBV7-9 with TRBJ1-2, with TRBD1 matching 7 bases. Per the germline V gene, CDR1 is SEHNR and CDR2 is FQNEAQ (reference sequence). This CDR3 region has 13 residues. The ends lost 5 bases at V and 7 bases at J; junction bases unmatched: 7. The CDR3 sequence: CASSIRQGSGYTF. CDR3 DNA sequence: TGTGCCAGCAGCATCCGACAGGGAAGTGGCTACACCTTC.

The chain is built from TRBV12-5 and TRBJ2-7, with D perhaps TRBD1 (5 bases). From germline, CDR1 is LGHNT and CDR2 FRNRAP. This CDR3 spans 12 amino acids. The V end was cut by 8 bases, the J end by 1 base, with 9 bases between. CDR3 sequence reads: CASTDSSYEQYF. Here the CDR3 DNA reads TGTGCTAGTACCGACAGTTCCTACGAGCAGTACTTC.

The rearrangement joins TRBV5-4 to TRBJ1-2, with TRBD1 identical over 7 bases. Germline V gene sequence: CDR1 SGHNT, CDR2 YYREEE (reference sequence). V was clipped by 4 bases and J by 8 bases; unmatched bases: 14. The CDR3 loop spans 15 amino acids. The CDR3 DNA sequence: TGTGCCAGCAGCGGGGGGACAGAAACTAGTCTGGGCTACACCTTC. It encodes CASSGGTETSLGYTF.

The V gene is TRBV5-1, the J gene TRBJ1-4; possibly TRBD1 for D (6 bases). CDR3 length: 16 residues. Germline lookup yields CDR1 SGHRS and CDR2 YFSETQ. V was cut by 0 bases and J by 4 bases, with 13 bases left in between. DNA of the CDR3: TGCGCCAGCAGCTTGGGGTTCAGGGGAAGTAATGAAAAACTGTTTTTT. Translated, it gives CASSLGFRGSNEKLFF.

The CDR3 DNA sequence: TGCGCCAGCAGCCCCGGGACATCCGTCTACGAGCAGTACTTC. It yields the protein CASSPGTSVYEQYF. The genes are TRBV5-1 and TRBJ2-7; D perhaps matches TRBD1 (6 bases). CDR1 and CDR2 (germline): SGHRS, YFSETQ. This CDR3 region has 14 residues. The V end lost 4 bases, the J end lost 3 bases, and 14 bases lay between the germline ends.

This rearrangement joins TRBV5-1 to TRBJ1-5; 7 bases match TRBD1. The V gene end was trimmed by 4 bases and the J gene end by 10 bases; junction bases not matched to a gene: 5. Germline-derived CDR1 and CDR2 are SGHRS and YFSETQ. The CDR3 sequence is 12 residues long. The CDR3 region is CASSLTGDPQHF. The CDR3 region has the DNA TGCGCCAGCAGCCTAACAGGGGACCCCCAGCATTTT.

The CDR3 bases are TGCGCCAGCAGCTTTTCCCCCGCGGGACAGGGGGTCAATCAGCCCCAGCATTTT. It yields the protein CASSFSPAGQGVNQPQHF. This sequence joins TRBV5-1 and TRBJ1-5; 11 bases align to TRBD1. This CDR3 comprises 18 residues. V gave up 2 bases and J gave up 3 bases; unmatched junction bases: 10. Germline CDR1 SGHRS, CDR2 YFSETQ.

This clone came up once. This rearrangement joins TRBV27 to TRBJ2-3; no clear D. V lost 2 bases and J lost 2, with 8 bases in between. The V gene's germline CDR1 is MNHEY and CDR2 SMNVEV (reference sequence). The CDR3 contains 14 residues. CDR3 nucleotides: TGTGCCAGCAGTTTAGGCCTGAACACAGATACGCAGTATTTT. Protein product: CASSLGLNTDTQYF.

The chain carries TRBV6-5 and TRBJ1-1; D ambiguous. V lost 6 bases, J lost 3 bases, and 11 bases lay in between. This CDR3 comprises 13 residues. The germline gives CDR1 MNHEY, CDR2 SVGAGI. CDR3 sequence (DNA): TGTGCCAGCAGAATACTGGGCTACACTGAAGCTTTCTTT. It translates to CASRILGYTEAFF.

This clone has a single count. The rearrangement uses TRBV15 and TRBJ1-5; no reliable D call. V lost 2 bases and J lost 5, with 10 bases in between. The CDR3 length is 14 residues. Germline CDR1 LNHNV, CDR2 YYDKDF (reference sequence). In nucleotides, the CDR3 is TGTGCCACCAGCAGAAAATTGTCGGATCAGCCCCAGCATTTT. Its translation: CATSRKLSDQPQHF.

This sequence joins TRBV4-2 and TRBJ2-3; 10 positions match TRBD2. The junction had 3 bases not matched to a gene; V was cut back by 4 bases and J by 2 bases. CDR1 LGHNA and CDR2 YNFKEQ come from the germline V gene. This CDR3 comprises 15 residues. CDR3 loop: CASSPLAGFTDTQYF. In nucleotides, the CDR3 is TGTGCCAGCAGCCCACTAGCGGGGTTCACAGATACGCAGTATTTT.

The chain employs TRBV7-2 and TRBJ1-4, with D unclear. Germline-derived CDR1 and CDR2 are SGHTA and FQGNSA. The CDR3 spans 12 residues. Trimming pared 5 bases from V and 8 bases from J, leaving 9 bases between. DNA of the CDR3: TGTGCCAGCAGCCCATTTGGCGAAAAACTGTTTTTT. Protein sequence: CASSPFGEKLFF. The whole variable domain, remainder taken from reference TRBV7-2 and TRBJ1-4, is GAGVSQSPSNKVTEKGKDVELRCDPISGHTALYWYRQSLGQGLEFLIYFQGNSAPDKSGLPSDRFSAERTGGSVSTLTIQRTQQEDSAVYLCASSPFGEKLFFGSGTQLSVL.